This TCR beta chain was sequenced for a study of cytomegalovirus exposure and HLA in healthy donors. Comment on this clone: Its antigen is currently unknown.

Assay: immunoSEQ multiplex PCR; the TCRdb copy retains only in-frame clones and omits some. Of some 110,000 clones listed, around 89% are singletons. This CDR3 contains 19 residues. J gave up 2 bases and V 5 bases, and 18 bases lay outside the gene matches. The germline gives CDR1 SGHVS, CDR2 FQNEAQ. Overall study results and limits: The CMV antigen specificity of a few CMV-associated chains was confirmed through in vitro analysis. Some TCR beta chains (about 180 of them) were listed as cytomegalovirus-associated.

This chain joins TRBV7-8 and TRBJ2-3; 8 bases map to TRBD2. Specimen: PBMCs. The source of this sequence is a man aged 18 to 30 in good health and CMV-seronegative. The CDR3 protein is CASSPYFAGDSGNTDTQYF. As DNA, the CDR3 is TGTGCCAGCAGCCCTTATTTTGCGGGGGATAGCGGGAACACAGATACGCAGTATTTT.